The clone carrying this T cell receptor beta chain was detected a few times. These data are taken from a study of blood T cell repertoires in COVID-19. Overall study: The study drew acute and convalescent COVID-19 samples from the United States, Italy and Spain. Sample material is recorded as cDNA or gDNA derived from T cells, B-cell-depleted T cells, or PBMCs.

The V end was cut by 3 bases, the J end by 1 base, with 6 bases between. The CDR3 spans 13 residues. Germline V gives CDR1 MNHEY, CDR2 SMNVEV (reference sequence). Under the authors' procedure: For nucleated cells, counts were estimated from reference gene primer amplification. Here immunoSEQ multiplex PCR was the method, and the copy in TCRdb shows in-frame clones only, minus some. That table is the source of V, J and clone size, and D and trimming were worked out from the DNA. The sample has under 200,000 clones, 85% to 90% seen once. What was sequenced was peripheral blood. The V gene is TRBV27, the J gene TRBJ1-1; D is perhaps TRBD1 (5 bases). The receptor's source is a man aged 50 to 60 with active or convalescent COVID-19. This CDR3 reads CASSFQGNTEAFF. Here the CDR3 DNA reads TGTGCCAGCAGTTTCCAGGGGAACACTGAAGCTTTCTTT.